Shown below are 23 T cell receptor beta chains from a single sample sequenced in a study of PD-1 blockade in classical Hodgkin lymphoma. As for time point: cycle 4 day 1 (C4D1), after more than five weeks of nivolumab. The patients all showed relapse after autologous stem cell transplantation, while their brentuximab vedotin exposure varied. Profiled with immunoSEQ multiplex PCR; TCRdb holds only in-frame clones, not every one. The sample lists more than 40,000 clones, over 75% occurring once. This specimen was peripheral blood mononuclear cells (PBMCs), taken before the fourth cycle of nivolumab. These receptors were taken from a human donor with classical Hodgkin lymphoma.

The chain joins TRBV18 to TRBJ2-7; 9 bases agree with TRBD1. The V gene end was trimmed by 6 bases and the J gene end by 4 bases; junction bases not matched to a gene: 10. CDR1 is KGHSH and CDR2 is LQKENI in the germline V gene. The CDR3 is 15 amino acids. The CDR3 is CASSPLTGTGYEQYF. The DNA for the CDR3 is TGTGCCAGCTCGCCTCTTACCGGGACAGGGTACGAGCAGTACTTC.

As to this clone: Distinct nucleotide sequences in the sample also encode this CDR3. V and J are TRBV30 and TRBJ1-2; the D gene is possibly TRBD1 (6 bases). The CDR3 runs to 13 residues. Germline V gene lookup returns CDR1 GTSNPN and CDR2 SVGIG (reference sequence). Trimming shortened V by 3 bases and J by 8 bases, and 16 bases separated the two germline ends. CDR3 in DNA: TGTGCCTGGAGGCGGGGGGTAGGGGGGGGCTACACCTTC. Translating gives CAWRRGVGGGYTF.

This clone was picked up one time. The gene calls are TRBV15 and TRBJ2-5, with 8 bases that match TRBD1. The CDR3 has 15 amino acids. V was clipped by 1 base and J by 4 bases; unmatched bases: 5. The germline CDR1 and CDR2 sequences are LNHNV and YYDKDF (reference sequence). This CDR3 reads CATSRARTGLETQYF. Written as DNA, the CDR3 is TGTGCCACCAGCAGAGCCAGGACAGGGCTAGAGACCCAGTACTTC.

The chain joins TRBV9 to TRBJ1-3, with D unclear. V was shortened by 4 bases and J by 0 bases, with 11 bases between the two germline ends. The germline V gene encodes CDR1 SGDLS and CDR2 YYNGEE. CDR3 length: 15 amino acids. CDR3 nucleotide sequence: TGTGCCAGCAGCCCTCCAGGATCCTCTGGAAACACCATATATTTT. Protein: CASSPPGSSGNTIYF.

Here the CDR3 reads CASSSGTGNYGYTF. CDR3 bases: TGTGCCAGCAGCTCTGGGACAGGCAACTATGGCTACACCTTC. The chain has TRBV7-9 and TRBJ1-2; 8 bases fit TRBD1. The CDR3 spans 14 residues. Per germline, CDR1 SEHNR and CDR2 FQNEAQ (reference sequence). The V gene end was trimmed by 4 bases and the J gene end by 2 bases; junction bases not matched to a gene: 3.

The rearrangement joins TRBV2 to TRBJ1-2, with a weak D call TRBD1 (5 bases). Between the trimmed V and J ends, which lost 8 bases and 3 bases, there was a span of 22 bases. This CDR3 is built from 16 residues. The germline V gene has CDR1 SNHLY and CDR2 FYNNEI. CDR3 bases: TGTGCCAGCTCGTCTGACAGATCGCCCGGGGACTATGGCTACACCTTC. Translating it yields CASSSDRSPGDYGYTF.

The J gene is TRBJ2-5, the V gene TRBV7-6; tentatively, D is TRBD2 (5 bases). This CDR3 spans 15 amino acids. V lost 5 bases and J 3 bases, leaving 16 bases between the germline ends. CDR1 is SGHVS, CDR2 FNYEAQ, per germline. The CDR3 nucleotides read TGTGCCAGCAGCCGCTACACCGGGGTTAAAGAGACCCAGTACTTC. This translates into CASSRYTGVKETQYF.

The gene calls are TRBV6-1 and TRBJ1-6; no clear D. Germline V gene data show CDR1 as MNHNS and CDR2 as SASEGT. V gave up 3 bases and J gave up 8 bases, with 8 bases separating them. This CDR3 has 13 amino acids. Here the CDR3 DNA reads TGTGCCAGCAGTGATATAGCAGATTCACCCCTCCACTTT. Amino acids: CASSDIADSPLHF.

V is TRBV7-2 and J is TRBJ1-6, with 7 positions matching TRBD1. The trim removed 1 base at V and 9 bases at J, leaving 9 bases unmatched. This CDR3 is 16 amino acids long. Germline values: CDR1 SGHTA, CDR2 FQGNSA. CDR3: CASSLVDYRGGSPLHF. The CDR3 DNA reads TGTGCCAGCAGCTTAGTTGATTACAGGGGAGGTTCACCCCTCCACTTT.

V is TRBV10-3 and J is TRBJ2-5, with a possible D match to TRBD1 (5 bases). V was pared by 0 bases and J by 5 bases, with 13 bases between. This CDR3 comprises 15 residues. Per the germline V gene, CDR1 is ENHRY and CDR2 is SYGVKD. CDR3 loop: CAISESTAQGETQYF. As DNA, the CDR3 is TGTGCCATCAGTGAGTCGACAGCTCAAGGGGAGACCCAGTACTTC.

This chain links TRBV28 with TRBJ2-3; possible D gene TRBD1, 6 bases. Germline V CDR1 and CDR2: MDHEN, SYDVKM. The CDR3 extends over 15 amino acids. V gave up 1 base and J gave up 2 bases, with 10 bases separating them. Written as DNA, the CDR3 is TGTGCCAGCAGTTTATTCACAGGGTCCACAGATACGCAGTATTTT. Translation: CASSLFTGSTDTQYF.

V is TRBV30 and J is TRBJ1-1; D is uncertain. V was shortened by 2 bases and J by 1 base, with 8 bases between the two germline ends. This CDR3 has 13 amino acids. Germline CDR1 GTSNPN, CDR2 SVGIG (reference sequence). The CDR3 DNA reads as TGTGCCTGGAGTAGGGCCGAGAACACTGAAGCTTTCTTT. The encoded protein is CAWSRAENTEAFF. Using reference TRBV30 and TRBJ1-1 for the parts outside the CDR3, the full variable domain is SQTIHQWPATLVQPVGSPLSLECTVEGTSNPNLYWYRQAAGRGLQLLFYSVGIGQISSEVPQNLSASRPQDRQFILSSKKLLLSDSGFYLCAWSRAENTEAFFGQGTRLTVV.

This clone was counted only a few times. CDR3 DNA sequence: TGTGCCAGCAGCAGGTGGAGGTCCTACAATGAGCAGTTCTTC. Its protein is CASSRWRSYNEQFF. The J gene is TRBJ2-1, the V gene TRBV7-9; the D gene is possibly TRBD2 (5 bases). V gave up 5 bases and J gave up 1 base, with 9 bases separating them. Germline CDR1 is SEHNR and CDR2 is FQNEAQ (reference sequence). The CDR3 is 14 residues long.

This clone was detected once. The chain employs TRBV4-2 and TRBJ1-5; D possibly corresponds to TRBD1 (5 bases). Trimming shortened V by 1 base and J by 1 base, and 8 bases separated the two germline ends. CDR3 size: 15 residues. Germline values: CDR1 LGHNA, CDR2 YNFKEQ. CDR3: CASSQADRSNQPQHF. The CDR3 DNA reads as TGTGCCAGCAGCCAAGCTGACAGAAGCAATCAGCCCCAGCATTTT.

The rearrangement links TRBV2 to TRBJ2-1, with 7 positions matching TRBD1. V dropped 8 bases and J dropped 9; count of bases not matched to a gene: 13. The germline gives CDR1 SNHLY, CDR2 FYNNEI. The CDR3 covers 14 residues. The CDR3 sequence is CASGPGGARAEQFF. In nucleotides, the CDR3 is TGTGCCAGCGGACCAGGGGGAGCCCGGGCTGAGCAGTTCTTC.

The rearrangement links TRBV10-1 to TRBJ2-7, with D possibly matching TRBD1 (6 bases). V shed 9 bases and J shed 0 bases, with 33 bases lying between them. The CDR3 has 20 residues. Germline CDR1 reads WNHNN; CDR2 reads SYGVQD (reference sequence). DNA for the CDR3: TGCGCCAGAAAGTCCTTTAAAAAACAGGGCCGCAGGAGATGCTCCTACGAGCAGTACTTC. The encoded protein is CARKSFKKQGRRRCSYEQYF.

The CDR3 DNA reads TGTGCCTGGAGTGTACAAGGGACCGGCTACACCTTC. Translating gives CAWSVQGTGYTF. The chain couples TRBV30 to TRBJ1-2, with D perhaps TRBD1 (5 bases). Germline lookup yields CDR1 GTSNPN and CDR2 SVGIG (reference sequence). Trimming shortened V by 0 bases and J by 8 bases, and 10 bases separated the two germline ends. This CDR3 has 12 amino acids.

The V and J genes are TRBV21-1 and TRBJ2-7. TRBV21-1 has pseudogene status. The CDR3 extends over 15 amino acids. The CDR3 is CASSKGDPCMGEQYF. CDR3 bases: TGTGCCAGCAGCAAAGGGGACCCCTGCATGGGTGAGCAGTACTTC.

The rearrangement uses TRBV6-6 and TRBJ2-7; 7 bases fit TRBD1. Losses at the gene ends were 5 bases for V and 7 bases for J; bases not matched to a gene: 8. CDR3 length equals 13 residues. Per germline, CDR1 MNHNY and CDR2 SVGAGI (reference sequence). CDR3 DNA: TGTGCCAGCAGTAGAGGACAGGTCCTTGAGCAGTACTTC. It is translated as CASSRGQVLEQYF.

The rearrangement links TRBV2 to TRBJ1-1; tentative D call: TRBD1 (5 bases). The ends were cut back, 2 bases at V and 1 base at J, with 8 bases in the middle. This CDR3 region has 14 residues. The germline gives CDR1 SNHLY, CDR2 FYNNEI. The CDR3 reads CASSETGANTEAFF. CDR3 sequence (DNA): TGTGCCAGCAGTGAAACCGGGGCGAACACTGAAGCTTTCTTT. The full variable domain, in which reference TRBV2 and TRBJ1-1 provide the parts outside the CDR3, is EPEVTQTPSHQVTQMGQEVILRCVPISNHLYFYWYRQILGQKVEFLVSFYNNEISEKSEIFDDQFSVERPDGSNFTLKIRSTKLEDSAMYFCASSETGANTEAFFGQGTRLTVV.

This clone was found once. This chain's CDR3 is CAHTNSYEQYF. As DNA, the CDR3 is TGTGCCCACACCAACTCCTACGAGCAGTACTTC. The chain uses TRBV6-1 and TRBJ2-7, with unresolved D. The CDR3 runs 11 residues. CDR1 and CDR2 (germline): MNHNS, SASEGT. The V gene lost 11 bases and the J gene lost 0 bases, with 8 bases spanning the gap.

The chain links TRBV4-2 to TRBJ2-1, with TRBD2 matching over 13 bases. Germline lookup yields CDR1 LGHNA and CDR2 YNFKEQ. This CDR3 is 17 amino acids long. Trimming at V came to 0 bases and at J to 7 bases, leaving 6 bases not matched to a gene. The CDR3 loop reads CASSQEVLAGGSNEQFF. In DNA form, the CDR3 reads TGTGCCAGCAGCCAAGAGGTACTAGCGGGGGGGTCGAATGAGCAGTTCTTC.

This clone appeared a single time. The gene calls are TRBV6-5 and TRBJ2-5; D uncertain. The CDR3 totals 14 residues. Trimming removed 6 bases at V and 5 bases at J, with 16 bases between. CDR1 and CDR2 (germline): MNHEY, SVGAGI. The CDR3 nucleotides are TGTGCCAGCAGGTCTGCCGAGTATTCGGAGACCCAGTACTTC. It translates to CASRSAEYSETQYF.